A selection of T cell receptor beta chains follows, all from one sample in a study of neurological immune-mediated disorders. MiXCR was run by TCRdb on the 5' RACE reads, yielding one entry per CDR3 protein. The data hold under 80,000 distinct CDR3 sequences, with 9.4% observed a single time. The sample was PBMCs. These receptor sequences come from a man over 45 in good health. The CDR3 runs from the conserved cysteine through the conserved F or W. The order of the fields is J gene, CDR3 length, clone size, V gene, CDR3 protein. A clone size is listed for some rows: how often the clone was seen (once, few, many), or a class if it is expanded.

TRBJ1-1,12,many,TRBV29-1,CSGLVTERQAFF
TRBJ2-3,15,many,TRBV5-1,CASSLASRSTDTQYF
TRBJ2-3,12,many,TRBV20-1,CSARAPGLTQYF
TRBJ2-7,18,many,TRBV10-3,CAISDPGGGGTNTYEQYF
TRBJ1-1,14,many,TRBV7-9,CASSPQGSTTEAFF
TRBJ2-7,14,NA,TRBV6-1,CAANGQGRSYEQYF
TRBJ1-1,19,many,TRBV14,CASSQSFLGGTVMNTEAFF
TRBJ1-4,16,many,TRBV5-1,CASSTGQGGTNEKLFF
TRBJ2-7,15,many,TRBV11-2,CASSLLGTGGNEQYF
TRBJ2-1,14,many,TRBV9,CASRREGTDNEQFF
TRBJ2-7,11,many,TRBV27,CASSSWSEQYF
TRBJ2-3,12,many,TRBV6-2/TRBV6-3,CASSYLEDTQYF
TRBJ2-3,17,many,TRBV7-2,CASSLGTSGRALDTQYF
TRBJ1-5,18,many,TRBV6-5,CASSSFLSGMEGNQPQHF
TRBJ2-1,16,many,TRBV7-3,CASLFTGTGSYNEQFF
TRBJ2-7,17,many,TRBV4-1,CASSQADRGRGAYEQYF
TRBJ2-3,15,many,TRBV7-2,CASSLVAGRTDTQYF
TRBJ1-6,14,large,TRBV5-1,CASSWADYNSPLHF
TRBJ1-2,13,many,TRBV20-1,CSARVPSTYGYTF
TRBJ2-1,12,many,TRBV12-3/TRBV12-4,CASSSGGAEQFF
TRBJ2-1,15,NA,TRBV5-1,CASREGEGSYNEQFF
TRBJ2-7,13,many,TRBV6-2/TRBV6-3,CASRDTGKSEQYF
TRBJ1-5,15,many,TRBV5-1,CASRLTGDRNQPQHF
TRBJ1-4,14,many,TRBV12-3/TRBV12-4,CASSLGPEDEKLFF